One sample yielded the 6 T cell receptor beta chains listed below, sequenced in a study of blood T cell repertoires in COVID-19. TCRdb's copy holds only in-frame clones and misses some; the assay was immunoSEQ multiplex PCR. The table records 240,000 or so clones, about 90% of them present only once. Input material: PBMCs or T cells enriched from blood (not recorded which). All receptors derive from a middle-aged man who had been exposed to COVID-19.

This CDR3 is CASSLPGGQSGYTF. Written as DNA, the CDR3 is TGTGCCAGCAGCTTACCCGGGGGTCAGAGTGGCTACACCTTC. The chain combines TRBV11-2 with TRBJ1-2; D perhaps matches TRBD1 (5 bases). The CDR3 length is 14 residues. V was shortened by 2 bases and J by 7 bases, with 14 bases between the two germline ends. The germline CDR1 and CDR2 sequences are SGHAT and FQNNGV.

This clone has a handful of counts. The chain is built from TRBV6-5 and TRBJ1-5, with D hard to call. The CDR3 consists of 14 residues. CDR1 and CDR2 from the germline V gene are MNHEY and SVGAGI. V was shortened by 6 bases and J by 7 bases, with 16 bases between the two germline ends. The CDR3 spells CASSHRQQGQPQHF. The CDR3, as DNA: TGTGCCAGCAGCCACAGACAACAAGGCCAGCCCCAGCATTTT.

The chain is built from TRBV5-1 and TRBJ2-2; D gene unclear. There are 17 residues in the CDR3. Germline V gene lookup returns CDR1 SGHRS and CDR2 YFSETQ. Trimming took off 0 bases at V and 0 bases at J, with 12 bases between the two ends. CDR3 DNA sequence: TGCGCCAGCAGCTTGGCCACCTCACTGTCGAACACCGGGGAGCTGTTTTTT. Translated, it gives CASSLATSLSNTGELFF.

The chain recombines TRBV19 with TRBJ1-5; D is undetermined. Trimming stripped 3 bases from V and 7 bases from J, with 13 bases between. The CDR3 consists of 14 residues. In germline, CDR1 is LNHDA, CDR2 SQIVND (reference sequence). The CDR3 DNA follows: TGTGCCAGTAGTATCCCCCCAGGATTGCAGCCCCAGCATTTT. Its protein product is CASSIPPGLQPQHF.

A single count supports this clone. The genes are TRBV28 and TRBJ1-5, with no clear D. The V and J ends lost 2 bases and 3 bases respectively, with 8 bases between them. The CDR3 has 14 amino acids. Germline CDR1 is MDHEN and CDR2 is SYDVKM. DNA for the CDR3: TGTGCCAGCAGTTTAACGCGGGACAATCAGCCCCAGCATTTT. Residues: CASSLTRDNQPQHF.

This clone was observed a handful of times. V and J are TRBV2 and TRBJ2-1; D ambiguous. In germline, CDR1 is SNHLY, CDR2 FYNNEI. This CDR3 has 10 residues. Trimming removed 10 bases at V and 9 bases at J, with 10 bases between. The CDR3 sequence: CAIGRGEQFF. The DNA for the CDR3 is TGTGCCATTGGTCGAGGTGAGCAGTTCTTC.